This TCR beta chain was recorded in a study of cytomegalovirus exposure and HLA in healthy donors. As for the study in general: Unique TCRs numbering about 87 million, obtained from HLA-typed donors, made up an early data release.

PCR involved 60 Vbeta and 13 Jbeta primers. Some clones are missing from TCRdb's copy, which holds only in-frame ones; the method was immunoSEQ multiplex PCR. The table lists under 150,000 clones, roughly 89% of them singletons. Germline values: CDR1 MDHEN, CDR2 SYDVKM. Losses at the gene ends were 6 bases for V and 2 bases for J; bases not matched to a gene: 13. The CDR3 extends over 16 amino acids. This clone was observed a handful of times. Sampled while nominally healthy, donors likely had unrecorded immune exposures. This chain links TRBV28 with TRBJ2-7; 7 nucleotides agree with TRBD1. The sample consisted of PBMCs. This TCR was recovered from a woman aged 25 to 39 in good health and CMV-seronegative. For the CDR3, the DNA is TGTGCCAGCAGCTCGCTGAGGGGGCGCCGGGCCTACGAGCAGTACTTC. Residues: CASSSLRGRRAYEQYF.